This T cell receptor beta chain appears in the sequencing data of a study of tumor-infiltrating lymphocytes in primary liver carcinoma. A constant-region primer primed TCR beta cDNA synthesis from 500 ng of total RNA. Nested multiplex PCR, run for three rounds with slightly modified ARM-PCR, yielded TCR beta libraries. TCRdb reanalysed the multiplex PCR reads using MiXCR and keeps one entry per CDR3 protein. The repertoire holds 85,000 to 100,000 distinct CDR3 sequences, around 70% seen once, with roughly 30% in the top ten. General study findings and limits: Tumor-adjacent and tumor-blood pairs overlapped less than tumor region pairs did.

Co-extracted RNA and DNA came from roughly 20-30 mg of unsorted bulk tissue. Comment on this clonotype: What it binds is unknown.

What was sequenced was tumor-adjacent normal liver tissue. This clonotype was sampled from a man aged 35 to 55 with primary liver carcinoma and hepatitis B virus infection.

CDR3 coding DNA: TGTGCCAGCAGTGGCGGGACTAGCGGGAGCAATGAGCAGTTCTTC. This encodes CASSGGTSGSNEQFF. This chain joins TRBV6-4 and TRBJ2-1; 14 nucleotides line up with TRBD2. The germline CDR1 and CDR2 sequences are MRHNA and SNTAGT. The CDR3 is 15 residues long. The junction had 2 bases not matched to a gene; V was cut back by 4 bases and J by 6 bases.